The 7 T cell receptor beta chains given below trace back to one sample, sequenced in a study of naive and memory T cell subsets. Both TRBC1 and TRBC2 were covered by a beta constant-region primer of two equimolar oligonucleotides. TCRdb processed the UMI-ligation and nested PCR reads anew with MiXCR; each CDR3 protein has one entry. The data show around 160,000 distinct CDR3 sequences, around 15% seen once. The sequencing sample was made of naive CD4+ T cells from blood. The receptors shown here come from a human donor in good health.

CDR3 DNA sequence: TGTGCCAGCAAAACGCTCACAGATACGCAGTATTTT. Amino acid sequence: CASKTLTDTQYF. The chain joins TRBV28 to TRBJ2-3; no reliable D call. The CDR3 runs to 12 residues. Germline lookup yields CDR1 MDHEN and CDR2 SYDVKM. V lost 7 bases, J lost 2 bases, and 7 bases lay in between.

This clonotype has more than one count but fewer than ten. The V and J genes are TRBV5-4 and TRBJ2-5; D gene uncertain. Trimming took off 4 bases at V and 2 bases at J, with 9 bases between the two ends. This CDR3 spans 13 amino acids. CDR1 SGHNT and CDR2 YYREEE come from the germline V gene (reference sequence). For the CDR3, the DNA is TGTGCCAGCAGCCGCTCTCAGCAAGAGACCCAGTACTTC. Its translation: CASSRSQQETQYF.

The chain recombines TRBV29-1 with TRBJ1-1; D is unclear. The CDR3 sequence is 12 residues long. Germline assignment: CDR1 SQVTM and CDR2 ANQGSEA. Trimming removed 4 bases at V and 0 bases at J, with 6 bases between. CDR3 amino acids: CSVGFMNTEAFF. In DNA, the CDR3 is TGCAGCGTTGGTTTTATGAACACTGAAGCTTTCTTT.

This clonotype was detected ten times or more. The chain couples TRBV6-2 or TRBV6-3 to TRBJ2-7; either TRBD1 or TRBD2 may fit D (5 bases each). Germline values: CDR1 MNHEY, CDR2 SVGEGT. This CDR3 has 12 residues. The V end was cut by 6 bases, the J end by 5 bases, with 11 bases between. Here the CDR3 DNA reads TGTGCCAGCAGCCTCGTGGGGGACGAGCAGTACTTC. Its protein is CASSLVGDEQYF.

This clonotype was counted a few times. The chain combines TRBV20-1 with TRBJ2-3; 9 bases align to TRBD2. The germline CDR1 and CDR2 sequences are DFQATT and SNEGSKA (reference sequence). The CDR3 spans 11 residues. V dropped 7 bases and J dropped 12; count of bases not matched to a gene: 8. CDR3 nucleotides: TGCAGTGACGCGGGGGGGGGGGTCCAGTATTTT. Its protein product is CSDAGGGVQYF.

This clonotype turned up a few times. This chain links TRBV6-5 with TRBJ2-1; D may be TRBD1 (6 bases). CDR3 length: 14 amino acids. V was pared by 4 bases and J by 8 bases, with 15 bases between. Germline assignment: CDR1 MNHEY and CDR2 SVGAGI. CDR3 sequence reads: CASSSGQWIDEQFF. CDR3 sequence (DNA): TGTGCCAGCAGTTCAGGACAGTGGATCGATGAGCAGTTCTTC.

This clonotype was picked up a small number of times. CDR3 DNA: TGTGCCATCATGTCGGGAGATGCAGAGACCCAGTACTTC. Translation: CAIMSGDAETQYF. The chain uses TRBV10-3 and TRBJ2-5; possibly TRBD2 for D (6 bases). V was pared by 7 bases and J by 4 bases, with 13 bases between. CDR3 size: 13 residues. The germline V gene has CDR1 ENHRY and CDR2 SYGVKD.